The clone carrying this T cell receptor (beta chain) appeared many times. No antigen is known for it. TCRdb reprocessed the 5' RACE reads with MiXCR, giving one entry per CDR3 protein. Of nearly 60,000 distinct CDR3 sequences in the sample, around 3.4% were seen once. These data belong to a study of neurological immune-mediated disorders. This CDR3 has 16 amino acids. V shed 6 bases, J shed 1 base, and the junction held 11 bases outside the gene matches. Study results and limitations: Phylogenetic grouping placed 18 of 34 multiple sclerosis patients' repertoires in one related-CDR3 cluster, a possible signature.

V usage is TRBV12-3 or TRBV12-4 and J usage is TRBJ1-1; 7 bases are a match to TRBD1. Sequencing was performed on PBMCs. The origin of this receptor is a woman aged 55-70 years with multiple sclerosis. This CDR3 reads CASSPMPGQWNTEAFF. The CDR3 DNA reads TGTGCCAGCAGCCCAATGCCGGGACAGTGGAACACTGAAGCTTTCTTT.